The 4 T cell receptor beta chains in this list originate from one sample, sequenced in a study of molecular identifiers for immune sequencing clone quantification. TCRdb analysed the PCR reads with MiXCR anew, one entry per CDR3 protein. The table has about half a million distinct CDR3 sequences, around a fifth seen once. Sequenced material: naive CD8+ T cells from blood, with Jurkat cell RNA spiked in. Subset noted: FACS-sorted CD8+CD4-CCR7+CD45RA+ naive T cells. Receptor source: a human donor in good health. Some libraries in this study had Jurkat cell RNA spiked in.

The chain combines TRBV27 with TRBJ2-7; tentative D call: TRBD2 (6 bases). Germline V gene lookup returns CDR1 MNHEY and CDR2 SMNVEV (reference sequence). The CDR3 consists of 16 residues. Trimming took 4 bases from V and 7 from J, leaving 23 bases between them. CDR3 nucleotides: TGTGCCAGCAGTTCGCCCCCAGGGACTGATTCGAGGGAGCAGTACTTC. This encodes CASSSPPGTDSREQYF.

This clonotype was detected only a few times. This chain joins TRBV2 and TRBJ1-1; D is undetermined. In germline, CDR1 is SNHLY, CDR2 FYNNEI. The V end was cut by 3 bases, the J end by 4 bases, with 9 bases between. The CDR3 is 13 amino acids. CDR3 DNA: TGTGCCAGCAGTGACACATGGGGCACTGAAGCTTTCTTT. Its protein is CASSDTWGTEAFF.

This chain joins TRBV6-2 or TRBV6-3 and TRBJ2-5; maybe TRBD2 (7 bases). Trimming left V 6 bases short and J 4 bases short, with 15 bases between. Germline assignment: CDR1 MNHEY and CDR2 SVGEGT. The length of the CDR3 is 14 residues. CDR3 DNA sequence: TGTGCCAGCAGCCGGGGGGCCCAGGGAGAGACCCAGTACTTC. Protein: CASSRGAQGETQYF.

This clonotype was picked up many times. The rearrangement links TRBV14 to TRBJ2-7; possibly TRBD1 for D (7 bases). V lost 4 bases, J lost 7 bases, and 17 bases lay in between. Germline CDR1 and CDR2: SGHDN and FVKESK. The CDR3 consists of 14 residues. In DNA form, the CDR3 reads TGTGCCAGCAGCCCTGATAGCAGGGGGGTAGAGCAGTACTTC. This codes for CASSPDSRGVEQYF.